The 19 T cell receptor beta chains listed next were all sequenced from one sample in a study of T cells in narcolepsy. Clones were sequenced by immunoSEQ multiplex PCR, and TCRdb holds only the in-frame ones, with some missing. The sample carries 17,000 or so clones, around 77% recorded once. Input material: CD45RA- memory CD8+ T cells from PBMCs. These receptor sequences come from a human donor with narcolepsy.

This clone was seen a few times. The chain links TRBV6-6 to TRBJ2-7; a possible D gene is TRBD1 (5 bases). The CDR3 totals 14 residues. Trimming shortened V by 0 bases and J by 3 bases, and 9 bases separated the two germline ends. Germline CDR1 and CDR2: MNHNY and SVGAGI (reference sequence). The CDR3 loop reads CASSYSPGHYEQYF. CDR3 sequence (DNA): TGTGCCAGCAGTTACTCGCCCGGACACTACGAGCAGTACTTC.

The chain couples TRBV19 to TRBJ2-2; 12 nucleotides agree with TRBD2. The CDR3 has 18 amino acids. Germline loops: CDR1 LNHDA, CDR2 SQIVND (reference sequence). Unmatched junction bases numbered 11, after V lost 5 bases and J lost 4 bases. For the CDR3, the DNA is TGTGCCAGTAGTTTCTACCCCGGGACTAGCGGGTCCACCGGGGAGCTGTTTTTT. It codes for CASSFYPGTSGSTGELFF.

V usage is TRBV7-9 and J usage is TRBJ1-2, with TRBD1 matching 7 bases. The junction had 8 bases not matched to a gene; V was cut back by 4 bases and J by 3 bases. The CDR3 has 15 amino acids. Germline loops: CDR1 SEHNR, CDR2 FQNEAQ (reference sequence). The CDR3 DNA reads TGTGCCAGCAGCTCAGTACGACAGGGTGACTATGGCTACACCTTC. Translating gives CASSSVRQGDYGYTF.

This chain links TRBV7-9 with TRBJ1-2, with D possibly being TRBD1 (5 bases). CDR3 length equals 12 residues. Trimming removed 4 bases from V and 4 bases from J, with 7 bases in between. CDR1 and CDR2 from the germline V gene are SEHNR and FQNEAQ (reference sequence). For the CDR3, the DNA is TGTGCCAGCAGCTCCGGGACCTATGGCTACACCTTC. The encoded protein is CASSSGTYGYTF.

This chain joins TRBV7-8 and TRBJ2-5; possibly TRBD1 for D (6 bases). The J call may be in error: the DNA end matches TRBJ2-7 better. This CDR3 is 15 amino acids long. CDR1 and CDR2 from the germline V gene are SGHVS and FQNEAQ. Here the CDR3 DNA reads TGTGCCAGCAGCTCCTTACAGGGAGAGCGAAGCGAGCAGTACTTC. Translating gives CASSSLQGERSEQYF.

The chain combines TRBV12-5 with TRBJ1-4; D is uncertain. The V end lost 6 bases, the J end lost 2 bases, and 13 bases lay between the germline ends. This CDR3 comprises 15 residues. Germline loops: CDR1 LGHNT, CDR2 FRNRAP. In nucleotides, the CDR3 is TGTGCTAGTGGAAGACTGTCTGTGACTAATGAAAAACTGTTTTTT. Encoded protein: CASGRLSVTNEKLFF.

The chain couples TRBV9 to TRBJ2-3; D possibly corresponds to TRBD2 (5 bases). The CDR3 covers 16 residues. Germline CDR1 SGDLS, CDR2 YYNGEE. The V gene lost 4 bases and the J gene lost 0 bases, with 15 bases spanning the gap. The CDR3 loop reads CASSFIEGASTDTQYF. The CDR3 DNA is TGTGCCAGCAGCTTCATTGAGGGTGCTAGCACAGATACGCAGTATTTT.

The chain couples TRBV5-1 to TRBJ1-1, with 9 positions matching TRBD1. The length of the CDR3 is 18 residues. V dropped 5 bases and J dropped 0; count of bases not matched to a gene: 14. CDR1 and CDR2 (germline): SGHRS, YFSETQ. CDR3 loop: CASRGGVRDRAMNTEAFF. The CDR3, as DNA: TGCGCCAGCAGAGGTGGGGTCCGGGACAGGGCCATGAACACTGAAGCTTTCTTT.

This chain links TRBV21-1 with TRBJ1-5; TRBD1 reflects the table's D call only, with no check against the DNA. TRBV21-1 is described as a pseudogene. The CDR3 contains 16 residues. CDR3 amino acids: CASSKEGGKGNQPQHF. In nucleotides, the CDR3 is TGTGCCAGCAGCAAAGAAGGGGGCAAGGGCAATCAGCCCCAGCATTTT.

This rearrangement joins TRBV4-1 to TRBJ2-1; D not certain. V was cut by 0 bases and J by 5 bases, with 14 bases left in between. The CDR3 is 16 amino acids. Germline V gives CDR1 MGHRA, CDR2 YSYEKL. CDR3 sequence: CASSQDGWVFNNEQFF. DNA for the CDR3: TGCGCCAGCAGCCAAGATGGCTGGGTGTTTAACAATGAGCAGTTCTTC.

The CDR3 loop is CASSQNPGQPNSPLHF. The DNA of the CDR3 is TGCGCCAGCAGCCAAAATCCGGGACAGCCTAATTCACCCCTCCACTTT. The J gene is TRBJ1-6, the V gene TRBV4-1; TRBD1 agrees at 7 bases. V shed 2 bases, J shed 6 bases, and the junction held 7 bases outside the gene matches. CDR1 and CDR2 from the germline V gene are MGHRA and YSYEKL. The CDR3 sequence is 16 residues long.

The chain links TRBV6-5 to TRBJ2-1; D is perhaps TRBD1 or TRBD2 (5 bases each). With 4 bases removed from V and 6 bases from J, the gap between germline ends came to 16 bases. Germline lookup yields CDR1 MNHEY and CDR2 SVGAGI. This CDR3 region has 15 residues. CDR3 nucleotides: TGTGCCAGCAGTTCTGACGGCTCTGGGGGCAATGAGCAGTTCTTC. Translating gives CASSSDGSGGNEQFF.

This chain uses TRBV7-2 with TRBJ2-3; perhaps TRBD2 as D (5 bases). With 11 bases removed from V and 2 bases from J, the gap between germline ends came to 14 bases. CDR3 length equals 13 residues. CDR1 and CDR2 (germline): SGHTA, FQGNSA. The CDR3 spells CASGEYYTDTQYF. CDR3 bases: TGTGCCTCCGGGGAATATTACACAGATACGCAGTATTTT.

The chain is built from TRBV11-2 and TRBJ2-1, with D uncertain. Trimming cost V 9 bases and J 1 base, with 7 bases left between them. This CDR3 has 12 amino acids. Germline assignment: CDR1 SGHAT and CDR2 FQNNGV. Here the CDR3 reads CASRVSYNEQFF. The CDR3 bases are TGTGCCAGTAGGGTGTCCTACAATGAGCAGTTCTTC.

Here the CDR3 DNA reads TGTGCCAGCAGTGTTGTTCGCTCCGGCCTGGTTAAAAATCAGCCCCAGCATTTT. Its translation: CASSVVRSGLVKNQPQHF. This chain joins TRBV2 and TRBJ1-5; no definite D call. The V end lost 4 bases, the J end lost 4 bases, and 23 bases lay between the germline ends. CDR3 length equals 18 residues. Germline loops: CDR1 SNHLY, CDR2 FYNNEI.

The chain recombines TRBV27 with TRBJ2-2; the D gene is possibly TRBD1 (5 bases). The CDR3 is 15 amino acids. V was pared by 4 bases and J by 1 base, with 10 bases between. The germline V gene has CDR1 MNHEY and CDR2 SMNVEV (reference sequence). The CDR3 here is CASSSHDRNTGELFF. The DNA of the CDR3 is TGTGCCAGCAGTTCCCACGACAGGAACACCGGGGAGCTGTTTTTT.

The chain has TRBV5-1 and TRBJ1-1; D not certain. This CDR3 is 12 amino acids long. Germline V CDR1 and CDR2: SGHRS, YFSETQ. V was pared by 0 bases and J by 3 bases, with 3 bases between. In DNA form, the CDR3 reads TGCGCCAGCAGCTTGGGGGACACTGAAGCTTTCTTT. Protein: CASSLGDTEAFF.

This chain joins TRBV5-6 and TRBJ1-2, with a weak D call TRBD1 (5 bases). Germline V gives CDR1 SGHDT, CDR2 YYEEEE. The CDR3 length is 16 residues. Trimming cost V 5 bases and J 5 bases, with 22 bases left between them. CDR3 in amino acids: CASRPSLDSPGYGYTF. The DNA for the CDR3 is TGTGCCAGCAGGCCGTCCCTTGACAGCCCGGGGTATGGCTACACCTTC.

The V gene is TRBV9, the J gene TRBJ2-1, with D possibly matching TRBD2 (7 bases). CDR3 size: 17 residues. Trimming removed 3 bases at V and 8 bases at J, with 24 bases between. The germline CDR1 and CDR2 sequences are SGDLS and YYNGEE. The CDR3 spells CASSDAASGTGGHEQFF. The CDR3 nucleotides are TGTGCCAGCAGCGACGCGGCCAGCGGGACTGGGGGGCATGAGCAGTTCTTC.